This T cell receptor (beta chain) came from a study of blood T cell repertoires in COVID-19. There are 15 residues in the CDR3. The V gene lost 4 bases and the J gene lost 3 bases, with 17 bases spanning the gap. The germline V gene has CDR1 SGHRS and CDR2 YFSETQ. Sequencing was performed with immunoSEQ multiplex PCR; in TCRdb, only in-frame clones are kept and a portion is missing. Of roughly 350,000 clones listed, around 87% are singletons. The V gene is TRBV5-1, the J gene TRBJ2-7, with D maybe TRBD2 (6 bases). Material for sequencing was peripheral blood. The sequence was obtained from a woman aged 30 to 39 with COVID-19, enrolled during active disease. Here the CDR3 DNA reads TGCGCCAGCAGCGCGACCCCGGGACTGCTCTACGAGCAGTACTTC. It codes for CASSATPGLLYEQYF.